Below are 3 T cell receptor beta chains sequenced from a single sample in a study of cytomegalovirus exposure and HLA in healthy donors. PCR involved 60 Vbeta and 13 Jbeta primers. Method: immunoSEQ multiplex PCR; TCRdb's copy keeps in-frame clones and lacks some. The sample's table shows some 96,000 clones. Sequencing input: PBMCs. These receptors came from a woman aged 30 to 39 in good health and CMV-seronegative.

The J gene is TRBJ2-3, the V gene TRBV7-3; TRBD1 aligns across 10 bases. Per the germline V gene, CDR1 is SGHTA and CDR2 is FQGTGA. V shed 8 bases, J shed 4 bases, and the junction held 9 bases outside the gene matches. The CDR3 contains 15 residues. The DNA for the CDR3 is TGTGCCAGCGGCTACGGGACAGGGGAAGCAGATACGCAGTATTTT. It encodes CASGYGTGEADTQYF.

Worth noting for this clone: A junction end diverges from the germline sequence, so it may reflect a read error. The genes are TRBV7-7 and TRBJ2-5; 11 bases match TRBD2. This CDR3 contains 16 residues. Germline V lookup: CDR1 SSHAT, CDR2 FNYEAQ (reference sequence). DNA of the CDR3: TGTGCTAGCAGCGCCTTACTAGCGGGGGCCGTGGAGACCCAGTACTTC. Translating it yields CASSALLAGAVETQYF. The full variable domain, in which reference TRBV7-7 and TRBJ2-5 provide the parts outside the CDR3, is GAGVSQSPRYKVTKRGQDVTLRCDPISSHATLYWYQQALGQGPEFLTYFNYEAQPDKSGLPSDRFSAERPEGSISTLTIQRTEQRDSAMYRCASSALLAGAVETQYFGPGTRLLVL.

The chain carries TRBV6-1 and TRBJ1-4; 12 positions agree with TRBD1. From germline, CDR1 is MNHNS and CDR2 SASEGT. The J segment lost 7 bases and the V segment lost 1 base, leaving 1 base of the junction unmatched. The CDR3 has 15 residues. This CDR3 reads CASSEGGQGAEKLFF. In DNA, the CDR3 is TGTGCCAGCAGTGAAGGGGGACAGGGGGCTGAAAAACTGTTTTTT.